This record looks at one TCR beta chain sequence and its context. This entry belongs to a study of blood T cell repertoires in COVID-19. Authors' processing steps: Researchers report that nucleated cell counts were estimated from reference gene primer amplification. Only in-frame clones appear in the TCRdb table, and some are missing; sequencing was by immunoSEQ multiplex PCR. V and J calls and clone size come straight from that table; D and trimming were deduced from the DNA. Among 100,000 or so clones listed, 88% were seen once. The source material was peripheral blood. The clonotype originates from a man between 60 and 70 years old with acute or convalescent COVID-19.

Here the CDR3 DNA reads TGTGCCAGCAGCCCCTTGCCTCCGGGACTAGCGGGAGCAATCCAGTACTTC. Translation: CASSPLPPGLAGAIQYF. The chain employs TRBV3-1 (or the pseudogene TRBV3-2) and TRBJ2-5; TRBD2 matches 14 bases. This CDR3 spans 17 amino acids. J lost 10 bases, V lost 4 bases, and 14 bases had no gene match. Germline lookup yields CDR1 LGHDT and CDR2 YNNKEL (reference sequence).